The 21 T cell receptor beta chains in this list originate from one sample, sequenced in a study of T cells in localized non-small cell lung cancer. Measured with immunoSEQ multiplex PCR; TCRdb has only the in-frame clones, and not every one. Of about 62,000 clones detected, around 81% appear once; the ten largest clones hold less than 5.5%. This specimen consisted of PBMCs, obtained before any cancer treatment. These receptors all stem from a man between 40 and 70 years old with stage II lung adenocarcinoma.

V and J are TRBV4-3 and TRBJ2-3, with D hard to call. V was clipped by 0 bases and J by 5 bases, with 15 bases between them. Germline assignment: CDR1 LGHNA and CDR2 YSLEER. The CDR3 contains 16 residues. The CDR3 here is CASSQENSLGKDTQYF. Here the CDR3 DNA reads TGCGCCAGCAGCCAAGAAAACTCTTTGGGGAAAGATACGCAGTATTTT.

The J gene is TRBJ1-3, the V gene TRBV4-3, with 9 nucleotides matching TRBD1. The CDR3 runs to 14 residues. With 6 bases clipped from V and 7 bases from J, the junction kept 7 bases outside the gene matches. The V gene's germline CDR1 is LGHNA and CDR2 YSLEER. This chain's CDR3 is CASSGQGIGNTIYF. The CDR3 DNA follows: TGCGCCAGCAGTGGACAGGGGATAGGGAACACCATATATTTT.

DNA of the CDR3: TGTGCCAGCAGTGAGGCCGGACTAAATCAGCCCCAGCATTTT. Its translation: CASSEAGLNQPQHF. This chain joins TRBV6-1 and TRBJ1-5, with D uncertain. V was cut by 3 bases and J by 4 bases, with 10 bases left in between. This CDR3 comprises 14 residues. Germline lookup yields CDR1 MNHNS and CDR2 SASEGT.

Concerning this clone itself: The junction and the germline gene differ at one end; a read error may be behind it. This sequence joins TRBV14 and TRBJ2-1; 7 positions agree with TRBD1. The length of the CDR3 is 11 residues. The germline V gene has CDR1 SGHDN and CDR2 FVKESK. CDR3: CASSQQGVKVF. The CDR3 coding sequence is TGTGCCAGCAGCCAACAGGGGGTAAAGGTCTTC.

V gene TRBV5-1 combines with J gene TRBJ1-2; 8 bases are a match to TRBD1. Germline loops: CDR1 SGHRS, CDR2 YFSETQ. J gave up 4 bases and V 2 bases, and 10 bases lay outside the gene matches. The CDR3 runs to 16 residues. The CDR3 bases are TGCGCCAGCAGCTTCATCAACTCAGGGGGCCCCTATGGCTACACCTTC. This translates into CASSFINSGGPYGYTF.

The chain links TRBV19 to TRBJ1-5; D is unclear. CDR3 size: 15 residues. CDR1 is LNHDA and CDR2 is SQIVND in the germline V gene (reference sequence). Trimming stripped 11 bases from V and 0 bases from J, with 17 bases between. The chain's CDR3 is CAASTAHNSNQPQHF. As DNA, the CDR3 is TGTGCCGCGAGTACGGCTCATAATAGCAATCAGCCCCAGCATTTT.

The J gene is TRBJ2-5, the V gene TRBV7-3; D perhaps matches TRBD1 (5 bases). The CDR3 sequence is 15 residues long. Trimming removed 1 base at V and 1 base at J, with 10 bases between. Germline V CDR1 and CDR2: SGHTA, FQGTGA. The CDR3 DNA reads TGTGCCAGCAGCTTAATCCCGACAGTCCAAGAGACCCAGTACTTC. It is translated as CASSLIPTVQETQYF.

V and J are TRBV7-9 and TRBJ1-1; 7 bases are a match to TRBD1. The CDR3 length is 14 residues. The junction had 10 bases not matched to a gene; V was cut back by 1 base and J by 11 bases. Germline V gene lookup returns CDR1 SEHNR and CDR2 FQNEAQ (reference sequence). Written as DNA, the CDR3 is TGTGCCAGCAGCTTAGAACAGGGGAAGAGGGAGGCTTTCTTT. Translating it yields CASSLEQGKREAFF.

The CDR3: CAWSGTGNWVQPQHF. The CDR3 bases are TGTGCCTGGAGTGGGACAGGGAATTGGGTTCAGCCCCAGCATTTT. The rearrangement joins TRBV30 to TRBJ1-5, with TRBD1 matching over 8 bases. Per germline, CDR1 GTSNPN and CDR2 SVGIG (reference sequence). The CDR3 contains 15 residues. Germline trimming cut 1 base from V and 6 bases from J; bases unmatched to any gene: 8.

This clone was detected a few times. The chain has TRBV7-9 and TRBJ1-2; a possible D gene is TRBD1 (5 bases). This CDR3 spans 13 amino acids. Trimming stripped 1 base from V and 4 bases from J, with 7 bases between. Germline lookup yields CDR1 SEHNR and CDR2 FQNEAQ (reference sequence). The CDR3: CASSLEGTYGYTF. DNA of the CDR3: TGTGCCAGCAGCTTAGAGGGGACCTATGGCTACACCTTC.

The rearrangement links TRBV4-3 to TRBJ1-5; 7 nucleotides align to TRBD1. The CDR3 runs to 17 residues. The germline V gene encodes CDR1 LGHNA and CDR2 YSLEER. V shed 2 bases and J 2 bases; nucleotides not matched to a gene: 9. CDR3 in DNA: TGCGCCAGCAGCCAACCTTCTCCGGGACAGTGCAATCAGCCCCAGCATTTT. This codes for CASSQPSPGQCNQPQHF.

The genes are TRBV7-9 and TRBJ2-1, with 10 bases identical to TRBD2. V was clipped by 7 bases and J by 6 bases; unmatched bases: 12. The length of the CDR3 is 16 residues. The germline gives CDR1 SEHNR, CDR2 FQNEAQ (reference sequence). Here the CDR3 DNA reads TGTGCCAGCACCCTACCCGGGGCTAGCGGGGGCAATGAGCAGTTCTTC. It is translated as CASTLPGASGGNEQFF.

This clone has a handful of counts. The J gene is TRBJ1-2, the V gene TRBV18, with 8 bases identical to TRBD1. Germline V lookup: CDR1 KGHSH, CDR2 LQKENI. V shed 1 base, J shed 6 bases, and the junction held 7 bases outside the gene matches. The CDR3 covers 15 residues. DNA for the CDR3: TGTGCCAGCTCACCACGGGGACAGGACGCGGATGGCTACACCTTC. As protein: CASSPRGQDADGYTF.

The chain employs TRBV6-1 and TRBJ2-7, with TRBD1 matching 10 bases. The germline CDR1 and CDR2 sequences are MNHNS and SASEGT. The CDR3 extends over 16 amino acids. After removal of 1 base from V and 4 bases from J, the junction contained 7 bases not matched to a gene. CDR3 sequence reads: CASSEGGTGDVYEQYF. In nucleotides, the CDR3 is TGTGCCAGCAGTGAAGGAGGGACAGGGGATGTTTACGAGCAGTACTTC.

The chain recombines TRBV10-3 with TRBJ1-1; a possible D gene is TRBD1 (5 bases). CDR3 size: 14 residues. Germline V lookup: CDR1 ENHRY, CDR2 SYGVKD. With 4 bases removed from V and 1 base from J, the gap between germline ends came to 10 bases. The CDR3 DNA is TGTGCCATCAGTGGGGGGACCTCGAACACTGAAGCTTTCTTT. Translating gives CAISGGTSNTEAFF.

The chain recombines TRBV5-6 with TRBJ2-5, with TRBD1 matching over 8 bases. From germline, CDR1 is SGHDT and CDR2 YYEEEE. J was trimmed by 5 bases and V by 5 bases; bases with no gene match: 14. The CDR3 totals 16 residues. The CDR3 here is CASSLSRTGYGETQYF. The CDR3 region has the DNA TGTGCCAGCAGTTTATCCCGGACAGGGTACGGGGAGACCCAGTACTTC. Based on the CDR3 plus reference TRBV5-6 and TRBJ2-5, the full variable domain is DAGVTQSPTHLIKTRGQQVTLRCSPKSGHDTVSWYQQALGQGPQFIFQYYEEEERQRGNFPDRFSGHQFPNYSSELNVNALLLGDSALYLCASSLSRTGYGETQYFGPGTRLLVL.

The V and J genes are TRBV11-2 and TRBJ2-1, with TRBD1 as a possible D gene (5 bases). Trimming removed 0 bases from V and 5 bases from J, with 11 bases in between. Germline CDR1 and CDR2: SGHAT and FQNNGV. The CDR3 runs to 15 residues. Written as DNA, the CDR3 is TGTGCCAGCAGCTTAGATCCGGGCAGGGACAATGAGCAGTTCTTC. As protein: CASSLDPGRDNEQFF.

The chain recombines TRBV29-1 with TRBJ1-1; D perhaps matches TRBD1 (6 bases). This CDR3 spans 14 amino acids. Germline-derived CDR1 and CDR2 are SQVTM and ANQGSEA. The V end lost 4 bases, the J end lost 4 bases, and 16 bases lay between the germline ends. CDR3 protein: CSVGVGGAGTEAFF. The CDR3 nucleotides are TGCAGCGTTGGTGTCGGGGGGGCTGGCACTGAAGCTTTCTTT.

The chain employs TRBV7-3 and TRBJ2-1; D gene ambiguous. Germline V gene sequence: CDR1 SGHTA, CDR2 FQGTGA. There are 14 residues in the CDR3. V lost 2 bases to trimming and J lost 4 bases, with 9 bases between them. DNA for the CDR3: TGTGCCAGCAGCTTACTACACGGGTACAATGAGCAGTTCTTC. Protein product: CASSLLHGYNEQFF. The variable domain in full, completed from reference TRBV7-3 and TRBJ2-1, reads GAGVSQTPSNKVTEKGKYVELRCDPISGHTALYWYRQSLGQGPEFLIYFQGTGAADDSGLPNDRFFAVRPEGSVSTLKIQRTERGDSAVYLCASSLLHGYNEQFFGPGTRLTVL.

CDR3 region: CASSLLGLHNEQFF. The CDR3, as DNA: TGTGCCAGCAGCTTATTGGGTCTCCACAATGAGCAGTTCTTC. The gene calls are TRBV7-9 and TRBJ2-1; D is unclear. This CDR3 has 14 residues. From germline, CDR1 is SEHNR and CDR2 FQNEAQ (reference sequence). V dropped 2 bases and J dropped 5 bases, with 10 bases sitting between them.

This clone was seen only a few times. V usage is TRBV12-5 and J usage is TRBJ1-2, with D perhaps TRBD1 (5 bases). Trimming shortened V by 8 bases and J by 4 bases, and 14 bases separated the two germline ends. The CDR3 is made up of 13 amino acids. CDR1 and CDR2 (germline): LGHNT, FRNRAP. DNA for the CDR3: TGTGCTAGTTATGGGCAGGGTGGCTATGGCTACACCTTC. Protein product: CASYGQGGYGYTF.